The sequence of this T cell receptor beta chain was determined in a study of identical twins. Study-level findings and limits: Cord blood beta clonotypes that were abundant carried fewer insertions, and memory repertoires showed no such trend.

TCRdb independently ran MiXCR on the 5' RACE reads; one entry per CDR3 protein. The sample shows about 240,000 distinct CDR3 sequences, under 12% of them seen only once. V lost 6 bases, J lost 7 bases, and 19 bases lay in between. CDR1 DFQATT and CDR2 SNEGSKA come from the germline V gene (reference sequence). There are 14 residues in the CDR3. Only healthy Caucasians were enrolled as donors. This clonotype was counted a few times. What it binds is not known. J is TRBJ1-5 and V is TRBV20-1, with D possibly being TRBD1 (6 bases). The TCR comes from a man in his fifties in good health. The sample was memory T cells sorted from blood. CDR3 sequence (DNA): TGCAGTGCCATGGTCGAGAGGGGGGTCCAGCCCCAGCATTTT. Its protein is CSAMVERGVQPQHF.